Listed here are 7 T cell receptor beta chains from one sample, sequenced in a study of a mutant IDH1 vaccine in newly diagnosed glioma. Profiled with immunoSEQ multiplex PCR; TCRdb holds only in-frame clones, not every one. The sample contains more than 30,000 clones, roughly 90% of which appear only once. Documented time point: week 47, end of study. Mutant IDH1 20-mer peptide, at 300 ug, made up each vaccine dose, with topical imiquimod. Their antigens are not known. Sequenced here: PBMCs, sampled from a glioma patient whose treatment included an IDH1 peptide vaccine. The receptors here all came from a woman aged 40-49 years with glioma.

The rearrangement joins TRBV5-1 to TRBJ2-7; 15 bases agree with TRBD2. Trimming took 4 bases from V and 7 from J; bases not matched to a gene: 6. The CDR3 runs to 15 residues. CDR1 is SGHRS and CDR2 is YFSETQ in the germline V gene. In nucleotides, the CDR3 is TGCGCCAGCAGCAGGACTAGCGGGGGGGCTTGGGAGCAGTACTTC. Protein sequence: CASSRTSGGAWEQYF.

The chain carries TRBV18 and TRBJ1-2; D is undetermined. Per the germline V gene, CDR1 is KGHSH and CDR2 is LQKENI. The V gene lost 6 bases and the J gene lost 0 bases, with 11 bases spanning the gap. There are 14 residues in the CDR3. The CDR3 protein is CASSPMATNYGYTF. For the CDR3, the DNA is TGTGCCAGCTCCCCGATGGCTACTAACTATGGCTACACCTTC.

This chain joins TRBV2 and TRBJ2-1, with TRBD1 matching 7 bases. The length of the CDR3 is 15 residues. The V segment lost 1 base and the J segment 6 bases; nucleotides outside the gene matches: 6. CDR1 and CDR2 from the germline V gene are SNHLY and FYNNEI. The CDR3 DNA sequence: TGTGCCAGCAGTGAAGTAGGGGGCCGGGGCAATGAGCAGTTCTTC. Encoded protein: CASSEVGGRGNEQFF. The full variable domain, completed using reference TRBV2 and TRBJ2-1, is EPEVTQTPSHQVTQMGQEVILRCVPISNHLYFYWYRQILGQKVEFLVSFYNNEISEKSEIFDDQFSVERPDGSNFTLKIRSTKLEDSAMYFCASSEVGGRGNEQFFGPGTRLTVL.

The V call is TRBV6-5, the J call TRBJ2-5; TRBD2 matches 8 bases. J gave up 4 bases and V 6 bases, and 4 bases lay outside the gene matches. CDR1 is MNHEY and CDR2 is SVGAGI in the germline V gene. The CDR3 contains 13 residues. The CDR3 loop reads CASRGAGGETQYF. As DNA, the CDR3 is TGTGCCAGCAGGGGGGCGGGAGGAGAGACCCAGTACTTC.

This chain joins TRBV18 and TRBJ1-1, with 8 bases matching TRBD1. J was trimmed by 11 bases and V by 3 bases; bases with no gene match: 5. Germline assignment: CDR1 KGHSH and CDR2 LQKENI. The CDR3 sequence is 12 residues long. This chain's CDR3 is CASSPSDRAAFF. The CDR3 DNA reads TGTGCCAGCTCACCCTCGGACAGGGCCGCTTTCTTT.

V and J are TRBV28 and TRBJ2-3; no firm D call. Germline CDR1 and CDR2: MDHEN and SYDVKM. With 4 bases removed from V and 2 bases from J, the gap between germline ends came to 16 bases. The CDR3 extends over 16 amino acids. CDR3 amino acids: CASSSLLPEVTDTQYF. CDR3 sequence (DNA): TGTGCCAGCAGTTCCCTTTTACCGGAAGTCACAGATACGCAGTATTTT.

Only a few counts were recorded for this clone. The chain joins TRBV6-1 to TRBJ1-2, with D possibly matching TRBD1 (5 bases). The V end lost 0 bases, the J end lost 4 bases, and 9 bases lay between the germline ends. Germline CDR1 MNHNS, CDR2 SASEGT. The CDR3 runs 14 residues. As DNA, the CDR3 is TGTGCCAGCAGTGAAGCCGGGGGTCCCTATGGCTACACCTTC. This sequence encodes CASSEAGGPYGYTF.